This T cell receptor beta chain is drawn from a study of blood T cells in healthy people across ages. A second PCR of 7 to 11 cycles used a sample-barcoded 5' primer and a J-beta primer mix. Sequencing yielded, for each sample, at least 3 million paired-end reads carrying CDR3. MiXCR, run by TCRdb on the 5' RACE reads, gives a single entry per CDR3 protein. The sample has about 640,000 distinct CDR3 sequences, roughly 53% seen once. Germline loops: CDR1 MGHRA, CDR2 YSYEKL. CDR3 length equals 14 residues. V lost 1 base and J lost 3, with 9 bases in between. Each donor had about 9.6 milliliters of peripheral blood drawn.

The receptor was isolated from a man aged 55 to 69 in good health. Sequencing input: blood. The chain links TRBV4-1 to TRBJ1-2, with a possible D match to TRBD1 (5 bases). The chain's CDR3 is CASSQVPGDYGYTF. The CDR3 DNA sequence: TGCGCCAGCAGCCAAGTACCGGGGGACTATGGCTACACCTTC.